The following is a T cell receptor beta chain sequence with its context. The data derive from a study of blood T cell repertoires in COVID-19. Study-level background: Italy, Spain and the United States were the sources of the convalescent and acute COVID-19 samples.

Under the authors' procedure: Estimation of nucleated cell counts was performed using reference gene primer amplification. Libraries were prepared by immunoSEQ multiplex PCR; TCRdb keeps only in-frame clonotypes and omits some of them. That table supplies the V and J calls and clone size; D and trimming were determined from the DNA. This table holds some 170,000 clones, about four fifths found once. The receptor was isolated from a man in his sixties with active or convalescent COVID-19. Sequences were obtained from peripheral blood.

CDR3 region: CASSFSRLRLAGGNTGELFF. CDR3 coding DNA: TGCGCCAGCAGCTTCTCACGATTACGACTAGCGGGAGGCAACACCGGGGAGCTGTTTTTT. J is TRBJ2-2 and V is TRBV5-1, with 13 bases matching TRBD2. V shed 2 bases and J 2 bases; nucleotides not matched to a gene: 12. This CDR3 is built from 20 residues. CDR1 and CDR2 (germline): SGHRS, YFSETQ.